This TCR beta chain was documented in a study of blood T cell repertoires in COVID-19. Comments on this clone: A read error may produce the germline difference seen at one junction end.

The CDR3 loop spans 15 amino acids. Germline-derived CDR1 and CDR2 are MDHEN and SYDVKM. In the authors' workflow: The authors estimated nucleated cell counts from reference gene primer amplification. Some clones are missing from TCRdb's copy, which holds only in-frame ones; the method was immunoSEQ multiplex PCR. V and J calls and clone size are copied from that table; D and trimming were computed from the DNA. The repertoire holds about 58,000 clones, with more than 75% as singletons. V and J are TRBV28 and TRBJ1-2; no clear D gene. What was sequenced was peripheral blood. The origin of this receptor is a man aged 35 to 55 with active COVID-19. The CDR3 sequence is CASSLYRGSNYGYTF. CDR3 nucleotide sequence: TGTGCCAGTAGTTTATATCGGGGATCGAACTATGGCTACACCTTC.